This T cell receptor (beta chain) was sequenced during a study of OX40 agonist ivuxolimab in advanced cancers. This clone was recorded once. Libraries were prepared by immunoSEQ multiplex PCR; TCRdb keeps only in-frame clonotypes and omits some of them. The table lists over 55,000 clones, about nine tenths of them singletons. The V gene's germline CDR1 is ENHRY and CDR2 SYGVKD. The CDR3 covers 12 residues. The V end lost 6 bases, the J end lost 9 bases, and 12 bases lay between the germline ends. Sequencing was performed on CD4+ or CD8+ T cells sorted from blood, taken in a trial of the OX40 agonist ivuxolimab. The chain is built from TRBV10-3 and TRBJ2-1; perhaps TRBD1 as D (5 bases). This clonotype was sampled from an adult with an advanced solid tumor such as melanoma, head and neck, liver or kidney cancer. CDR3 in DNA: TGTGCCATCAGCCCGGACATTGGTGAGCAGTTCTTC. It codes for CAISPDIGEQFF.